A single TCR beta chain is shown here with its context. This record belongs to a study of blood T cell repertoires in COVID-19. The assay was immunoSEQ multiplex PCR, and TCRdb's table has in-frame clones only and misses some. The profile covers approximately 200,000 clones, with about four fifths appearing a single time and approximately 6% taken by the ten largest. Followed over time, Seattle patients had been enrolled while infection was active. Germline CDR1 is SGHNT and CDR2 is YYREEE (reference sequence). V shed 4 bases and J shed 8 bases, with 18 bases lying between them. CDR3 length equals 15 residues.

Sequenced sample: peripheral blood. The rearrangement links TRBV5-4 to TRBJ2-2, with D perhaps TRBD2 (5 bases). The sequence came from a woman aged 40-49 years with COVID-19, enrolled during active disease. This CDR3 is CASSLAERVGGELFF. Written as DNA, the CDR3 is TGTGCCAGCAGCCTGGCTGAGAGGGTGGGAGGGGAGCTGTTTTTT. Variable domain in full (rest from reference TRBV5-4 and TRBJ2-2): ETGVTQSPTHLIKTRGQQVTLRCSSQSGHNTVSWYQQALGQGPQFIFQYYREEENGRGNFPPRFSGLQFPNYSSELNVNALELDDSALYLCASSLAERVGGELFFGEGSRLTVL.